The 5 T cell receptor beta chains given below trace back to one sample, sequenced in a study of cytomegalovirus exposure and HLA in healthy donors. The primer mix had 60 Vbeta and 13 Jbeta primers. Clones were read by immunoSEQ multiplex PCR, and TCRdb kept only the in-frame ones, dropping some. The sample comprises around 280,000 clones, 70% to 90% of which are singletons, and 2% to 3% rests with the top ten. What was sequenced was PBMCs. The receptor set was obtained from a woman between 18 and 29 years old in good health and CMV-seronegative.

In DNA, the CDR3 is TGTGCCAGCAGTGACTACTTAAATTCACCCCTCCACTTT. Translated: CASSDYLNSPLHF. The chain employs TRBV6-4 and TRBJ1-6; D is ambiguous. CDR3 size: 13 residues. The V end lost 1 base, the J end lost 7 bases, and 5 bases lay between the germline ends. The V gene's germline CDR1 is MRHNA and CDR2 SNTAGT.

The chain uses TRBV27 and TRBJ2-5, with 8 bases that match TRBD2. The CDR3 runs to 18 residues. The J segment lost 0 bases and the V segment lost 2 bases, leaving 11 bases of the junction unmatched. Germline CDR1 MNHEY, CDR2 SMNVEV (reference sequence). In nucleotides, the CDR3 is TGTGCCAGCAGTTTACGGGGGGGAGGGATCCTGTACCAAGAGACCCAGTACTTC. As protein: CASSLRGGGILYQETQYF.

The chain recombines TRBV2 with TRBJ2-3; 10 bases are shared with TRBD2. From germline, CDR1 is SNHLY and CDR2 FYNNEI. With V trimmed by 6 bases and J by 6 bases, 6 bases remained unmatched. The length of the CDR3 is 14 residues. The CDR3 is CASRGGTSADTQYF. The CDR3 DNA reads TGTGCCAGCAGGGGGGGGACTAGCGCGGATACGCAGTATTTT.

This chain uses TRBV7-2 with TRBJ2-7; 8 bases are shared with TRBD1. Per the germline V gene, CDR1 is SGHTA and CDR2 is FQGNSA. V gave up 5 bases and J gave up 0 bases; unmatched junction bases: 9. This CDR3 has 16 residues. Here the CDR3 reads CASSLSGQGLSYEQYF. In nucleotides, the CDR3 is TGTGCCAGCAGCCTAAGTGGACAGGGCCTCTCCTACGAGCAGTACTTC.

V and J are TRBV9 and TRBJ2-5; the D gene is possibly TRBD1 (5 bases). V lost 4 bases to trimming and J lost 3 bases, with 22 bases between them. CDR1 and CDR2 (germline): SGDLS, YYNGEE. The CDR3 length is 17 residues. For the CDR3, the DNA is TGTGCCAGCAGCCCGTCAGACGTACCCCTCAGGGAAGAGACCCAGTACTTC. As protein: CASSPSDVPLREETQYF.